This is a list of T cell receptor beta chains from one sample in a study of regulatory T cells in long-lasting Graves disease. TCRdb called the multiplex PCR reads again in MiXCR, with one record for every CDR3 protein. The table has about 530,000 distinct CDR3 sequences, around 16% seen once; the top ten hold approximately 25%. The sample was also linked to a second study, of T cells in Graves' hyperthyroidism and ophthalmopathy.

The sequencing here drew on peripheral blood mononuclear cells (PBMCs), taken at new diagnosis, from a patient treated with antithyroid drugs. The receptors were sampled from a woman aged 40-60 years with Graves disease. CDR3s include the opening cysteine and the closing phenylalanine or tryptophan. D genes are given only for firm matches. Not all rows give a size; the values are once, few, many and, for expanded clones, a class.

abundance | d_gene | j_gene | v_gene | CDR3aa | CDR3nt
many | TRBD1 | TRBJ2-3 | TRBV2 | CASRRGQGGTDTQYF | TGTGCCAGCAGGAGGGGACAGGGGGGCACAGATACGCAGTATTTT
- | TRBD1 | TRBJ1-2 | TRBV18 | CASSPGQGSGGYTF | TGTGCCAGCTCACCAGGACAGGGATCGGGCGGCTACACCTTC
- | - | TRBJ1-2 | TRBV5-1 | CASSIDRASRNYGYTF | TGCGCCAGCAGCATCGATAGGGCTTCACGGAACTATGGCTACACCTTC
many | - | TRBJ1-1 | TRBV3-1 | CASKLGSNTEAFF | TGTGCCAGCAAGCTAGGGTCAAACACTGAAGCTTTCTTT
- | - | TRBJ1-2 | TRBV5-1 | CASSQDRYRNGYTF | TGCGCCAGCAGCCAGGACCGCTATAGGAATGGCTACACCTTC
many | - | TRBJ1-2 | TRBV19 | CASSMGTYGYTF | TGTGCCAGTAGTATGGGGACCTATGGCTACACCTTC
- | - | TRBJ1-3 | TRBV12-3/TRBV12-4 | CASSTGLGNTIYF | TGTGCCAGCAGCACAGGGTTAGGAAACACCATATATTTT
many | - | TRBJ1-1 | TRBV12-3/TRBV12-4 | CASSLPTNTEAFF | TGTGCCAGCAGCTTACCTACGAACACTGAAGCTTTCTTT
few | TRBD2 | TRBJ2-2 | TRBV12-3/TRBV12-4 | CASSQRLAGTTGELFF | TGTGCCAGCAGCCAAAGACTAGCGGGGACCACCGGGGAGCTGTTTTTT
many | - | TRBJ2-3 | TRBV7-2 | CASRRLRLTDTQYF | TGTGCCAGCAGACGCCTTCGGCTCACAGATACGCAGTATTTT
- | - | TRBJ1-1 | TRBV7-3 | CASSSRYERNPNTEAFF | TGTGCCAGCAGCTCACGGTATGAGAGAAACCCGAACACTGAAGCTTTCTTT
- | - | TRBJ1-5 | TRBV27 | CASRGGYNQPQHF | TGTGCCAGCAGGGGTGGCTACAATCAGCCCCAGCATTTT
few | - | TRBJ1-5 | TRBV27 | CASSSGVLNQPQHF | TGTGCCAGCAGTTCAGGAGTTCTCAATCAGCCCCAGCATTTT
many | TRBD1 | TRBJ1-5 | TRBV6-1 | CASSGVGRGRGQPQHF | TGTGCCAGCAGTGGCGTAGGCAGGGGGCGCGGTCAGCCCCAGCATTTT
many | - | TRBJ1-1 | TRBV19 | CASSRGWGLNTEAFF | TGTGCCAGTAGCCGGGGTTGGGGTTTGAACACTGAAGCTTTCTTT
many | - | TRBJ2-7 | TRBV20-1 | CSASGSGYEQYF | TGCAGTGCTAGTGGTTCAGGCTACGAGCAGTACTTC
- | - | TRBJ1-3 | TRBV12-3/TRBV12-4 | CASSFAGRGNTIYF | TGTGCCAGCAGTTTCGCCGGGCGGGGAAACACCATATATTTT
- | TRBD1 | TRBJ2-7 | TRBV7-6 | CASSLQGAGEQYF | TGTGCCAGCAGCCTACAGGGGGCGGGGGAGCAGTACTTC
- | - | TRBJ1-3 | TRBV4-1 | CASSPRSGGESGNTIYF | TGCGCCAGCAGCCCCCGATCCGGGGGCGAGTCTGGAAACACCATATATTTT
- | - | TRBJ2-1 | TRBV18 | CASSPPGRPNEQFF | TGTGCCAGCTCACCCCCCGGCCGTCCCAATGAGCAGTTCTTC
many | - | TRBJ2-5 | TRBV29-1 | CSATPQETQYF | TGCAGCGCGACACCTCAAGAGACCCAGTACTTC
many | - | TRBJ2-1 | TRBV2 | CASNIQPSVRKFF | TGTGCCAGCAACATCCAGCCCTCTGTCCGAAAATTCTTC
few | - | TRBJ1-1 | TRBV7-9 | CASSLLGIGAFF | TGTGCCAGCAGCTTACTTGGAATAGGAGCTTTCTTT
many | - | TRBJ1-1 | TRBV28 | CASRDGVNTEAFF | TGTGCCAGCAGGGACGGAGTGAACACTGAAGCTTTCTTT
- | - | TRBJ1-3 | TRBV7-9 | CASSLPQGFAGNTIYF | TGTGCCAGCAGCTTACCACAGGGATTTGCTGGAAACACCATATATTTT
many | - | TRBJ2-3 | TRBV11-2 | CASAVVGAGDTQYF | TGTGCCAGCGCGGTGGTAGGGGCTGGAGATACGCAGTATTTT
many | - | TRBJ2-7 | TRBV7-9 | CASSQSGGSYEQYF | TGTGCCAGCAGCCAAAGTGGGGGTTCCTACGAGCAGTACTTC
- | - | TRBJ1-2 | TRBV7-2 | CAPGKKGGGMSYTF | TGTGCCCCCGGAAAGAAAGGGGGGGGTATGAGCTACACCTTC
- | TRBD1 | TRBJ1-6 | TRBV27 | CASSYTGGASPLHF | TGTGCCAGCAGTTACACAGGGGGAGCTTCACCCCTCCACTTT
- | TRBD1 | TRBJ1-2 | TRBV19 | CASIAGTAYGYTF | TGTGCCAGTATTGCCGGGACAGCATATGGCTACACCTTC
many | - | TRBJ1-1 | TRBV27 | CASSLSDAGRAFF | TGTGCCAGCAGTTTGAGCGACGCCGGGCGGGCTTTCTTT
many | - | TRBJ1-2 | TRBV12-3/TRBV12-4 | CASSPARDFYPIIGYTF | TGTGCCAGCAGCCCCGCCAGGGATTTTTACCCTATCATCGGCTACACCTTC
many | TRBD1 | TRBJ1-2 | TRBV28 | CASTGQGNYGYTF | TGTGCCAGCACCGGACAGGGGAACTATGGCTACACCTTC
- | TRBD1 | TRBJ2-1 | TRBV9 | CASSEGQGLYNEQFF | TGTGCCAGCAGCGAGGGACAGGGTCTCTACAATGAGCAGTTCTTC
many | - | TRBJ1-2 | TRBV6-1 | CASSLQEGVRYGYTF | TGTGCCAGCAGTCTACAGGAGGGTGTGCGCTATGGCTACACCTTC
- | - | TRBJ2-7 | TRBV6-2/TRBV6-3 | CASSSRGGSYEQYF | TGTGCCAGCAGTTCGCGAGGGGGCTCCTACGAGCAGTACTTC
- | - | TRBJ1-6 | TRBV6-1 | CASRPVVPNSPLHF | TGTGCCAGCAGACCTGTAGTACCAAATTCACCCCTCCACTTT
few | - | TRBJ1-6 | TRBV7-9 | CASSLEGFNSPLHF | TGTGCCAGCAGCTTAGAGGGTTTTAATTCACCCCTCCACTTT
many | TRBD1 | TRBJ1-4 | TRBV6-1 | CASTWTGAEKLFF | TGTGCCAGCACCTGGACAGGGGCCGAAAAACTGTTTTTT
- | - | TRBJ1-6 | TRBV6-2/TRBV6-3 | CASSYSLVGDSPLHF | TGTGCCAGCAGTTACTCCCTAGTAGGCGATTCACCCCTCCACTTT
many | - | TRBJ1-3 | TRBV28 | CASTESGNTIYF | TGTGCCAGCACCGAATCTGGAAACACCATATATTTT
- | - | TRBJ2-2 | TRBV12-3/TRBV12-4 | CASSFPPGDTGELFF | TGTGCCAGCAGTTTCCCCCCGGGGGACACCGGGGAGCTGTTTTTT
few | - | TRBJ1-5 | TRBV19 | CASSMGDSWVGNQPQHF | TGTGCCAGTAGTATGGGGGATAGCTGGGTAGGGAATCAGCCCCAGCATTTT
- | - | TRBJ2-3 | TRBV24-1 | CATSDSWGWTQYF | TGTGCCACCAGTGATTCCTGGGGGTGGACGCAGTATTTT
- | - | TRBJ1-6 | TRBV5-6 | CASSLRGLNSPPHF | TGTGCCAGCAGCCTCCGGGGTCTCAATTCACCCCCCCACTTT
few | - | TRBJ2-1 | TRBV3-1 | CASSQSIAGNEQFF | TGTGCCAGCAGCCAATCAATAGCTGGCAATGAGCAGTTCTTC
many | - | TRBJ2-7 | TRBV6-2/TRBV6-3 | CASSYVGSSYEQYF | TGTGCCAGCAGTTACGTCGGGTCCTCCTACGAGCAGTACTTC
many | TRBD1 | TRBJ2-7 | TRBV28 | CASSPISWTGLSSYEQYF | TGTGCCAGCAGTCCAATATCCTGGACAGGCCTCAGCTCCTACGAGCAGTACTTC
many | - | TRBJ1-1 | TRBV7-8 | CASSLETRYLNTEAFF | TGTGCCAGCAGCTTAGAAACACGGTATCTGAACACTGAAGCTTTCTTT
many | - | TRBJ1-2 | TRBV11-2 | CASSLDRTGGYTF | TGTGCCAGCAGCTTAGATCGTACAGGTGGCTACACCTTC
- | TRBD1 | TRBJ1-4 | TRBV6-1 | CASSGQGFARGKLFF | TGTGCCAGCAGTGGACAGGGTTTCGCCCGGGGAAAACTGTTTTTT
- | - | TRBJ2-2 | TRBV6-4 | CASSESNTGELFF | TGTGCCAGCAGTGAATCGAACACCGGGGAGCTGTTTTTT
few | TRBD1 | TRBJ2-3 | TRBV18 | CASSPPRTGKDTQYF | TGTGCCAGCTCACCACCTAGGACAGGCAAAGATACGCAGTATTTT